These 32 T cell receptor beta chains were all obtained from the same sample, sequenced in a study of T cell repertoires in cytomegalovirus infection. TCRdb analysed the reads with MiXCR anew, one entry per CDR3 protein. The sample shows hundreds of thousands of distinct CDR3 sequences, around 30% of them seen only once. These receptors' antigens are unknown. Sequenced here: cultured PBMCs, sampled from culture after CMV antigen stimulation. The receptor set was obtained from a human donor in good health (CMV status not recorded). Some clones in this sample may be carry-over from other donors' samples.

The chain joins TRBV12-3 or TRBV12-4 to TRBJ1-2; 10 bases agree with TRBD1. V lost 5 bases to trimming and J lost 7 bases; unmatched junction nucleotides: 10. The CDR3 is made up of 15 amino acids. In DNA, the CDR3 is TGTGCCAGCAGTCTCGACAGGGGGCTCCTGGGTGGCTACACCTTC. Encoded protein: CASSLDRGLLGGYTF.

In this sample, this clonotype turned up a few times. The chain uses TRBV2 and TRBJ1-5; D perhaps matches TRBD1 (6 bases). The length of the CDR3 is 12 residues. Germline-derived CDR1 and CDR2 are SNHLY and FYNNEI. V gave up 4 bases and J gave up 5 bases, with 6 bases separating them. The CDR3 region has the DNA TGTGCCAGCAGTGGACAGGATCAGCCCCAGCATTTT. Protein: CASSGQDQPQHF.

The genes are TRBV7-9 and TRBJ2-6, with D hard to call. The V and J ends lost 7 bases and 6 bases respectively, with 10 bases between them. Germline assignment: CDR1 SEHNR and CDR2 FQNEAQ (reference sequence). This CDR3 contains 13 residues. The CDR3 DNA reads as TGTGCCAGCACCCCAGGCTCGGCCAACGTCCTGACTTTC. Encoded protein: CASTPGSANVLTF.

The chain links TRBV10-3 to TRBJ2-2, with D uncertain. V was trimmed by 11 bases and J by 0 bases, leaving 13 bases between them. The germline gives CDR1 ENHRY, CDR2 SYGVKD. The CDR3 is 14 residues long. CDR3 amino acids: CAGSPTANTGELFF. The CDR3 coding sequence is TGTGCCGGATCCCCGACGGCGAACACCGGGGAGCTGTTTTTT.

CDR3 loop: CASSQGPAGNTIYF. The CDR3 nucleotides are TGCGCCAGCAGCCAAGGGCCAGCTGGAAACACCATATATTTT. V is TRBV4-3 and J is TRBJ1-3; no clear D. Trimming left V 1 base short and J 2 bases short, with 6 bases between. Germline CDR1 reads LGHNA; CDR2 reads YSLEER. The CDR3 is 14 residues long.

This clonotype has a handful of counts. The rearrangement joins TRBV5-8 to TRBJ1-5; D remains unclear. The CDR3 is made up of 15 amino acids. V was clipped by 0 bases and J by 2 bases, with 9 bases between them. CDR1 is SGHTS and CDR2 is YDEGEE in the germline V gene. The CDR3 DNA is TGTGCCAGCAGCTTGGCGGTGCTCGGCAATCAGCCCCAGCATTTT. Translating it yields CASSLAVLGNQPQHF.

On this clonotype itself: Since a much larger clone is just one base distant, this may be a read error. The chain couples TRBV7-2 to TRBJ2-7, with 9 bases identical to TRBD1. The CDR3 runs 14 residues. Germline CDR1 reads SGHTA; CDR2 reads FQGNSA. V gave up 8 bases and J gave up 3 bases; unmatched junction bases: 8. The CDR3 loop reads CASARDRDYYEQYF. CDR3 in DNA: TGTGCCAGCGCCCGGGACAGGGATTACTACGAGCAGTACTTC.

V is TRBV7-8 and J is TRBJ2-7; 7 bases map to TRBD1. Germline CDR1 reads SGHVS; CDR2 reads FQNEAQ. V shed 4 bases, J shed 1 base, and the junction held 7 bases outside the gene matches. The CDR3 contains 15 residues. CDR3 region: CASSSETGLSYEQYF. Written as DNA, the CDR3 is TGTGCCAGCAGCTCAGAGACAGGGCTTTCCTACGAGCAGTACTTC.

In regard to this clonotype: The junction departs from the called germline gene at one end, perhaps through a read error. The chain carries TRBV7-2 and TRBJ2-2; no definite D call. The germline gives CDR1 SGHTA, CDR2 FQGNSA. CDR3 length: 13 amino acids. This chain's CDR3 is CASSLGNPGELFF. The CDR3 DNA follows: TGTGCCAGCAGCTTGGGGAACCCCGGGGAGCTGTTTTTT.

The CDR3 region has the DNA TGCGCCAGCTCGAGCGGGAGGGCCGCGGGGAATGAGCAGTTCTTC. Translated: CASSSGRAAGNEQFF. The chain has TRBV5-1 and TRBJ2-1, with 10 bases identical to TRBD2. CDR1 and CDR2 (germline): SGHRS, YFSETQ. The CDR3 runs to 15 residues. V shed 7 bases and J 7 bases; nucleotides not matched to a gene: 11.

This clonotype was observed a few times. The genes are TRBV7-2 and TRBJ1-5; D is ambiguous. Germline V gives CDR1 SGHTA, CDR2 FQGNSA. The CDR3 consists of 15 residues. Trimming pared 1 base from V and 7 bases from J, leaving 14 bases between. CDR3 sequence: CASSLEGSGGQPQHF. The CDR3 nucleotides are TGTGCCAGCAGCTTAGAAGGGAGTGGCGGCCAGCCCCAGCATTTT.

The V and J genes are TRBV15 and TRBJ1-2; D remains unclear. The V end was cut by 5 bases, the J end by 4 bases, with 8 bases between. The germline V gene has CDR1 LNHNV and CDR2 YYDKDF (reference sequence). The CDR3 runs to 12 residues. CDR3 sequence: CATSSLGYGYTF. The CDR3 DNA reads TGTGCCACCAGCTCCTTGGGCTATGGCTACACCTTC.

The sample holds a few counts of this clonotype. The V gene is TRBV12-3 or TRBV12-4, the J gene TRBJ2-1; 9 bases line up with TRBD2. J lost 6 bases, V lost 5 bases, and 14 bases had no gene match. The CDR3 is 17 amino acids. The CDR3 region is CASSLFSGSPRGNEQFF. The CDR3 DNA reads as TGTGCCAGCAGTCTCTTTAGCGGGAGCCCCCGTGGCAATGAGCAGTTCTTC.

This chain uses TRBV28 with TRBJ1-5, with D perhaps TRBD1 (5 bases). The CDR3 runs 14 residues. V was trimmed by 7 bases and J by 6 bases, leaving 16 bases between them. Germline CDR1 reads MDHEN; CDR2 reads SYDVKM. DNA for the CDR3: TGTGCCAGCATAGTCGGGGGAGCGGGTCAGCCCCAGCATTTT. Translating it yields CASIVGGAGQPQHF.

J is TRBJ2-1 and V is TRBV4-1, with 13 bases identical to TRBD2. The CDR3 runs to 17 residues. Germline trimming cut 2 bases from V and 10 bases from J; bases unmatched to any gene: 11. CDR1 MGHRA and CDR2 YSYEKL come from the germline V gene. CDR3 sequence reads: CASSQLLTSGRAREQFF. The DNA for the CDR3 is TGCGCCAGCAGCCAACTCCTCACTAGCGGGAGGGCCAGGGAGCAGTTCTTC.

V gene TRBV3-1 combines with J gene TRBJ1-3; D call uncertain. Germline loops: CDR1 LGHDT, CDR2 YNNKEL (reference sequence). The CDR3 has 16 residues. The germline V and J ends were trimmed by 3 bases and 2 bases, with 14 bases remaining between them. The CDR3 DNA is TGTGCCAGCAGCCACGGGATGCCAGACCCTGGAAACACCATATATTTT. Its translation: CASSHGMPDPGNTIYF.

In its sample, this clonotype was seen a few times. CDR3 nucleotide sequence: TGTGCCAGCAGTGCCAGCTCAAGCAATCAGCCCCAGCATTTT. It is translated as CASSASSSNQPQHF. The chain couples TRBV2 to TRBJ1-5; no clear D gene. Deletions cut 4 bases from V and 1 base from J, with 8 bases between. Germline CDR1 is SNHLY and CDR2 is FYNNEI. This CDR3 is 14 amino acids long.

The chain carries TRBV11-3 and TRBJ2-5, with D unclear. Trimming shortened V by 7 bases and J by 2 bases, and 5 bases separated the two germline ends. The length of the CDR3 is 11 residues. In germline, CDR1 is SGHNT, CDR2 YENEEA. The CDR3 reads CASKQQETQYF. The CDR3 DNA reads TGTGCCAGCAAACAGCAAGAGACCCAGTACTTC.

This clonotype was seen more than once but under ten times. The V gene is TRBV7-2, the J gene TRBJ2-7, with 9 bases matching TRBD1. Germline CDR1 reads SGHTA; CDR2 reads FQGNSA. CDR3 length: 16 residues. Trimming cost V 4 bases and J 4 bases; bases outside gene matches: 11. CDR3 nucleotide sequence: TGTGCCAGCAGCTCGGACTCCGGGACAGGGTTATACGAGCAGTACTTC. As protein: CASSSDSGTGLYEQYF.

This clonotype was observed a handful of times. V gene TRBV6-5 combines with J gene TRBJ2-7, with D hard to call. The CDR3 consists of 13 residues. The V gene's germline CDR1 is MNHEY and CDR2 SVGAGI. V was shortened by 9 bases and J by 6 bases, with 18 bases between the two germline ends. CDR3 region: CASTAGRTGEQYF. The CDR3 nucleotides are TGTGCCAGTACTGCCGGGCGGACGGGCGAGCAGTACTTC.

This clonotype was counted between two and nine times. The V gene is TRBV20-1, the J gene TRBJ2-5; tentative D call: TRBD1 (6 bases). Germline V gives CDR1 DFQATT, CDR2 SNEGSKA (reference sequence). V lost 3 bases and J lost 4, with 6 bases in between. The length of the CDR3 is 11 residues. The CDR3 region is CSARDRETQYF. Written as DNA, the CDR3 is TGCAGTGCTAGGGACAGAGAGACCCAGTACTTC.

This clonotype came up many times. The V gene is TRBV5-1, the J gene TRBJ1-1; 8 bases agree with TRBD1. There are 16 residues in the CDR3. The germline V gene has CDR1 SGHRS and CDR2 YFSETQ. V dropped 0 bases and J dropped 2; count of bases not matched to a gene: 6. This CDR3 reads CASSLAARGPNTEAFF. The CDR3, as DNA: TGCGCCAGCAGCTTGGCCGCCAGGGGGCCAAACACTGAAGCTTTCTTT.

This clonotype was observed a few times. The J gene is TRBJ2-3, the V gene TRBV7-8, with TRBD2 identical over 12 bases. Germline V lookup: CDR1 SGHVS, CDR2 FQNEAQ. J was trimmed by 1 base and V by 6 bases; bases with no gene match: 5. The CDR3 runs to 16 residues. The CDR3 region has the DNA TGTGCCAGCAGACCACGGACTAGCGGGGGCACAGATACGCAGTATTTT. Its protein is CASRPRTSGGTDTQYF.

The V and J genes are TRBV7-8 and TRBJ1-1, with a possible D match to TRBD1 (5 bases). The V end lost 3 bases, the J end lost 6 bases, and 14 bases lay between the germline ends. Germline V lookup: CDR1 SGHVS, CDR2 FQNEAQ. The CDR3 is 14 amino acids. The CDR3 nucleotides are TGTGCCAGCAGCTTGGGTGGGGCTGACGCTGAAGCTTTCTTT. The encoded protein is CASSLGGADAEAFF.

Many counts were recorded for this clonotype. V usage is TRBV7-8 and J usage is TRBJ2-5; TRBD2 is a possible D gene (5 bases). Germline V gene data show CDR1 as SGHVS and CDR2 as FQNEAQ. The CDR3 length is 14 residues. V was shortened by 6 bases and J by 1 base, with 12 bases between the two germline ends. DNA for the CDR3: TGTGCCAGCAGACAAAGCCGGGGCCAAGAGACCCAGTACTTC. Amino acids: CASRQSRGQETQYF.

The chain is built from TRBV4-3 and TRBJ2-2; TRBD2 agrees at 8 bases. The CDR3 loop spans 15 amino acids. With V trimmed by 0 bases and J by 5 bases, 2 bases remained unmatched. Germline V CDR1 and CDR2: LGHNA, YSLEER. The CDR3 DNA reads as TGCGCCAGCAGCCAAGAGGGCGGGAGGACCGGGGAGCTGTTTTTT. As protein: CASSQEGGRTGELFF.

There are many counts of this clonotype. V gene TRBV7-8 combines with J gene TRBJ2-1; TRBD1 is a possible D gene (6 bases). The germline V and J ends were trimmed by 0 bases and 6 bases, with 6 bases remaining between them. The germline V gene encodes CDR1 SGHVS and CDR2 FQNEAQ. CDR3 size: 13 residues. CDR3 nucleotides: TGTGCCAGCAGCTTAGCGACAGGCAATGAGCAGTTCTTC. Its translation is CASSLATGNEQFF.

The chain links TRBV20-1 to TRBJ1-6; no reliable D call. This CDR3 is 15 amino acids long. Between the trimmed V and J ends, which lost 0 bases and 8 bases, there was a span of 14 bases. CDR1 is DFQATT, CDR2 SNEGSKA, per germline (reference sequence). DNA of the CDR3: TGCAGTGCTAGAGACCCGAACAATGATCATTCACCCCTCCACTTT. Amino acids: CSARDPNNDHSPLHF.

This clonotype has just a few counts. The rearrangement joins TRBV12-3 or TRBV12-4 to TRBJ2-5; 7 bases map to TRBD1. V was pared by 3 bases and J by 4 bases, with 2 bases of the junction left unmatched. The CDR3 has 13 amino acids. Here the CDR3 reads CASSFKGAETQYF. The CDR3 bases are TGTGCCAGCAGTTTTAAGGGGGCAGAGACCCAGTACTTC.

The gene calls are TRBV7-2 and TRBJ2-1, with 7 bases fitting TRBD2. CDR1 is SGHTA and CDR2 is FQGNSA in the germline V gene. The CDR3 sequence is 12 residues long. The junction had 4 bases not matched to a gene; V was cut back by 4 bases and J by 10 bases. The CDR3 loop reads CASSYLGLEQFF. In DNA, the CDR3 is TGTGCCAGCAGCTACCTGGGACTAGAGCAGTTCTTC.

This clonotype showed up just a few times. The chain carries TRBV6-2 or TRBV6-3 and TRBJ2-5; 8 bases are shared with TRBD1. This CDR3 spans 14 amino acids. Germline lookup yields CDR1 MNHEY and CDR2 SVGEGT. V dropped 4 bases and J dropped 3; count of bases not matched to a gene: 4. In DNA form, the CDR3 reads TGTGCCAGCAGTTTACCGGACAGGGAAGAGACCCAGTACTTC. It translates to CASSLPDREETQYF.

There are a few counts of this clonotype. This chain links TRBV20-1 with TRBJ1-2; TRBD1 matches at 7 bases. The CDR3 extends over 14 amino acids. V lost 4 bases and J lost 8; bases outside the gene matches: 13. Germline CDR1 DFQATT, CDR2 SNEGSKA (reference sequence). The CDR3 spells CSANRDSEGVGYTF. CDR3 DNA: TGCAGTGCTAACCGGGACAGCGAGGGCGTCGGCTACACCTTC.